The 28 T cell receptor beta chains in this list originate from one sample, sequenced in a study of cytomegalovirus exposure and HLA in healthy donors. PCR used 60 Vbeta primers and 13 Jbeta primers. The table came from immunoSEQ multiplex PCR; TCRdb's copy has only in-frame clones and leaves some out. This table holds about 100,000 clones, over 60% found once. Sequencing was done on a sample of PBMCs. The receptors here all came from a male donor in good health and CMV-seronegative.

The gene calls are TRBV5-1 and TRBJ2-3, with D tentatively TRBD1 (5 bases). CDR3 length: 14 amino acids. V dropped 0 bases and J dropped 5 bases, with 10 bases sitting between them. CDR1 and CDR2 from the germline V gene are SGHRS and YFSETQ. The DNA for the CDR3 is TGCGCCAGCAGCTTGGAGGGGATCAGAGATACGCAGTATTTT. Its translation is CASSLEGIRDTQYF.

This clone was seen a few times. The J gene is TRBJ2-2, the V gene TRBV6-4; 11 bases are a match to TRBD2. The CDR3 has 14 amino acids. J was trimmed by 4 bases and V by 5 bases; bases with no gene match: 0. The V gene's germline CDR1 is MRHNA and CDR2 SNTAGT. The CDR3 nucleotides read TGTGCCAGCAGTACTAGCGGGAGCACCGGGGAGCTGTTTTTT. Its translation: CASSTSGSTGELFF.

The J gene is TRBJ2-3, the V gene TRBV9; D possibly corresponds to TRBD1 (6 bases). The germline V and J ends were trimmed by 0 bases and 0 bases, with 11 bases remaining between them. Germline values: CDR1 SGDLS, CDR2 YYNGEE. The CDR3 is 16 residues long. CDR3: CASSVDLGHSTDTQYF. In DNA, the CDR3 is TGTGCCAGCAGCGTAGATTTGGGACATAGCACAGATACGCAGTATTTT.

A single count supports this clone. CDR3 nucleotides: TGCGCCAGCAGCCACAGGGCGGGGGCCTACGAGCAGTACTTC. Protein sequence: CASSHRAGAYEQYF. The chain is built from TRBV4-1 and TRBJ2-7, with 7 positions matching TRBD2. Germline V gene lookup returns CDR1 MGHRA and CDR2 YSYEKL. V lost 3 bases, J lost 2 bases, and 4 bases stayed unmatched. The CDR3 covers 14 residues.

Here the CDR3 reads CASSLYPGAAASNYGYTF. CDR3 bases: TGTGCCAGCAGCTTATATCCTGGCGCGGCGGCTTCTAACTATGGCTACACCTTC. This sequence joins TRBV7-6 and TRBJ1-2; D unresolved. The V gene lost 2 bases and the J gene lost 0 bases, with 19 bases spanning the gap. Germline CDR1 is SGHVS and CDR2 is FNYEAQ. The CDR3 has 18 amino acids.

The chain has TRBV19 and TRBJ1-2, with 9 bases matching TRBD1. The CDR3 is made up of 15 amino acids. The germline gives CDR1 LNHDA, CDR2 SQIVND (reference sequence). V shed 2 bases and J 4 bases; nucleotides not matched to a gene: 5. CDR3 loop: CASSIWDRAGYGYTF. CDR3 bases: TGTGCCAGTAGTATATGGGACAGGGCGGGCTATGGCTACACCTTC. The variable domain in full, with the rest retrieved from reference TRBV19 and TRBJ1-2, is DGGITQSPKYLFRKEGQNVTLSCEQNLNHDAMYWYRQDPGQGLRLIYYSQIVNDFQKGDIAEGYSVSREKKESFPLTVTSAQKNPTAFYLCASSIWDRAGYGYTFGSGTRLTVV.

The chain links TRBV5-8 to TRBJ1-2; tentative D call: TRBD1 (6 bases). This CDR3 has 14 residues. V was shortened by 0 bases and J by 3 bases, with 9 bases between the two germline ends. From germline, CDR1 is SGHTS and CDR2 YDEGEE. CDR3 loop: CASSLEGGDYGYTF. The CDR3 bases are TGTGCCAGCAGCTTGGAAGGGGGGGACTATGGCTACACCTTC.

The chain employs TRBV27 and TRBJ1-3, with D hard to call. Germline CDR1 and CDR2: MNHEY and SMNVEV (reference sequence). This CDR3 region has 12 residues. Trimming took off 8 bases at V and 4 bases at J, with 9 bases between the two ends. As DNA, the CDR3 is TGTGCCAGCGGCCGGGTGGGAAACACCATATATTTT. Protein: CASGRVGNTIYF.

Concerning this clone: Likely a read error: the CDR3 ends without its conserved phenylalanine or tryptophan. This sequence joins TRBV6-5 and TRBJ2-7; 7 bases are a match to TRBD2. Germline V lookup: CDR1 MNHEY, CDR2 SVGAGI. With V trimmed by 7 bases and J by 3 bases, 9 bases remained unmatched. CDR3 length: 14 residues. CDR3 DNA sequence: TGTGCCAGCAAGACTCGGCGGGAGATCTACGAGCAGTACTCC. It encodes CASKTRREIYEQYS.

This chain links TRBV7-6 with TRBJ2-7, with 8 bases fitting TRBD1. Unmatched junction bases numbered 14, after V lost 3 bases and J lost 4 bases. This CDR3 spans 17 amino acids. Germline-derived CDR1 and CDR2 are SGHVS and FNYEAQ. CDR3 in DNA: TGTGCCAGCAGCTTCGGGACAGGAAAGCATGGAGGGTACGAGCAGTACTTC. As protein: CASSFGTGKHGGYEQYF.

The chain is built from TRBV15 and TRBJ2-1; weak D call: TRBD1 (6 bases). Trimming cost V 2 bases and J 6 bases, with 14 bases left between them. The germline gives CDR1 LNHNV, CDR2 YYDKDF (reference sequence). The CDR3 consists of 15 residues. The CDR3 region has the DNA TGTGCCACCAGCAGATCCGGGACACAACCCAATGAGCAGTTCTTC. Translation: CATSRSGTQPNEQFF.

The chain employs TRBV27 and TRBJ2-3, with 8 nucleotides matching TRBD1. The CDR3 is 16 amino acids. Germline V gives CDR1 MNHEY, CDR2 SMNVEV (reference sequence). The V and J ends lost 6 bases and 7 bases, in that order; junction bases with no gene match: 15. The CDR3 loop is CASSPNPGQEEHTQYF. The CDR3 DNA is TGTGCCAGCAGCCCCAATCCGGGACAGGAGGAACATACGCAGTATTTT.

V usage is TRBV7-9 and J usage is TRBJ1-2; TRBD1 agrees at 7 bases. The CDR3 loop spans 15 amino acids. Germline assignment: CDR1 SEHNR and CDR2 FQNEAQ (reference sequence). Trimming took 4 bases from V and 6 from J; bases not matched to a gene: 11. The CDR3: CASSSTDRVPDGYTF. The CDR3 nucleotides read TGTGCCAGCAGCTCCACCGACAGGGTACCAGATGGCTACACCTTC. The entire variable domain, with the rest obtained from reference TRBV7-9 and TRBJ1-2, is as follows: DTGVSQNPRHKITKRGQNVTFRCDPISEHNRLYWYRQTLGQGPEFLTYFQNEAQLEKSRLLSDRFSAERPKGSFSTLEIQRTEQGDSAMYLCASSSTDRVPDGYTFGSGTRLTVV.

The table lists this clone with a few counts. V is TRBV5-5 and J is TRBJ2-5; possible D gene TRBD1, 5 bases. This CDR3 comprises 14 residues. V shed 4 bases and J shed 1 base, with 11 bases lying between them. CDR1 and CDR2 (germline): SGHKS, YYEKEE (reference sequence). CDR3 bases: TGTGCCAGCAGCAGTGGACAAGGCCAAGAGACCCAGTACTTC. Translating gives CASSSGQGQETQYF.

A word on this clone: Relative to the germline gene, one junction end is altered; a read error may explain this. The chain couples TRBV7-9 to TRBJ1-2; 8 nucleotides match TRBD1. This CDR3 region has 13 residues. Germline CDR1 SEHNR, CDR2 FQNEAQ (reference sequence). The CDR3 loop reads CSSSPTGGKGYTF. The CDR3 DNA follows: TGTTCCAGCAGCCCTACAGGGGGAAAGGGCTACACCTTC.

CDR3 coding DNA: TGCGCCAGCAGCTGGACAGGGCTAGCGGGAGTCGGGGAGCAGTACTTC. Its translation: CASSWTGLAGVGEQYF. The genes are TRBV5-1 and TRBJ2-7; 10 nucleotides align to TRBD2. V lost 3 bases and J lost 7; bases outside the gene matches: 13. The CDR3 consists of 16 residues. The germline gives CDR1 SGHRS, CDR2 YFSETQ.

The V and J genes are TRBV4-1 and TRBJ2-3; 11 bases fit TRBD2. In germline, CDR1 is MGHRA, CDR2 YSYEKL. Trimming removed 1 base from V and 0 bases from J; junction bases left unmatched: 3. The CDR3 runs to 17 residues. The DNA for the CDR3 is TGCGCCAGCAGCCAAGCCGGACTAGCGGGCAGCACAGATACGCAGTATTTT. This gives the protein CASSQAGLAGSTDTQYF.

The V gene is TRBV6-1, the J gene TRBJ2-7, with TRBD2 matching over 7 bases. Germline trimming cut 3 bases from V and 2 bases from J; bases unmatched to any gene: 1. This CDR3 is 13 amino acids long. Germline CDR1 is MNHNS and CDR2 is SASEGT. Here the CDR3 reads CASSEGGTYEQYF. DNA for the CDR3: TGTGCCAGCAGTGAGGGGGGGACCTACGAGCAGTACTTC.

The rearrangement joins TRBV5-1 to TRBJ2-3; D not resolved. The V gene's germline CDR1 is SGHRS and CDR2 YFSETQ. The V gene lost 2 bases and the J gene lost 0 bases, with 10 bases spanning the gap. The CDR3 covers 15 residues. For the CDR3, the DNA is TGCGCCAGCAGCTTCCGTAATCCTAGCACAGATACGCAGTATTTT. Protein product: CASSFRNPSTDTQYF.

About this clone: This sample also contains other DNA sequences that code for the same CDR3. The V gene is TRBV30, the J gene TRBJ1-1, with D unresolved. The CDR3 has 13 residues. CDR1 and CDR2 (germline): GTSNPN, SVGIG (reference sequence). Trimming stripped 0 bases from V and 1 base from J, with 6 bases between. The CDR3 spells CAWSVRGNTEAFF. The CDR3 DNA reads TGTGCCTGGAGTGTACGCGGGAACACTGAAGCTTTCTTT.

The CDR3 loop reads CASWTGGTEAFF. As DNA, the CDR3 is TGTGCCAGCTGGACAGGGGGGACTGAAGCTTTCTTT. This chain connects TRBV27 to TRBJ1-1; 10 bases agree with TRBD1. Germline V gives CDR1 MNHEY, CDR2 SMNVEV (reference sequence). The V and J ends lost 8 bases and 5 bases, in that order; junction bases with no gene match: 2. The CDR3 length is 12 residues.

This chain connects TRBV7-3 to TRBJ2-5; TRBD2 aligns across 13 bases. V lost 4 bases and J lost 4; bases outside the gene matches: 6. Germline values: CDR1 SGHTA, CDR2 FQGTGA. This CDR3 comprises 16 residues. The CDR3 protein is CASSYTSGRAGETQYF. The DNA of the CDR3 is TGTGCCAGCAGCTACACTAGCGGGAGGGCCGGAGAGACCCAGTACTTC.

The chain carries TRBV5-4 and TRBJ2-3; tentative D call: TRBD2 (6 bases). Germline CDR1 SGHNT, CDR2 YYREEE (reference sequence). The length of the CDR3 is 14 residues. V was shortened by 3 bases and J by 2 bases, with 10 bases between the two germline ends. CDR3 in DNA: TGTGCCAGCAGCTATAGGACTAACACAGATACGCAGTATTTT. Translating it yields CASSYRTNTDTQYF.

The rearrangement uses TRBV28 and TRBJ2-5; D is unclear. Germline CDR1 MDHEN, CDR2 SYDVKM. The CDR3 contains 11 residues. Trimming took 6 bases from V and 1 from J, leaving 3 bases between them. The CDR3: CASSRQETQYF. CDR3 sequence (DNA): TGTGCCAGCAGCCGCCAAGAGACCCAGTACTTC.

The chain has TRBV7-2 and TRBJ2-3, with 10 bases aligning to TRBD2. Germline CDR1 reads SGHTA; CDR2 reads FQGNSA. V shed 1 base and J 5 bases; nucleotides not matched to a gene: 3. The CDR3 runs to 15 residues. The CDR3 spells CASSLVAGGGDTQYF. Written as DNA, the CDR3 is TGTGCCAGCAGCTTAGTAGCGGGAGGAGGAGATACGCAGTATTTT.

This clone came up once. J is TRBJ2-1 and V is TRBV27, with 7 nucleotides matching TRBD2. This CDR3 contains 14 residues. The junction had 5 bases not matched to a gene; V was cut back by 7 bases and J by 2 bases. Germline lookup yields CDR1 MNHEY and CDR2 SMNVEV (reference sequence). In DNA, the CDR3 is TGTGCCAGCACGGGGGGAGCAGCCTACAATGAGCAGTTCTTC. Translation: CASTGGAAYNEQFF.

This clone was detected a few times. The chain employs TRBV4-1 and TRBJ2-7, with TRBD2 matching over 12 bases. The germline V gene has CDR1 MGHRA and CDR2 YSYEKL. The CDR3 runs 16 residues. V trimming: 0 bases; J trimming: 6 bases; junction bases outside the gene matches: 6. The CDR3 reads CASSQESLAGGSEQYF. For the CDR3, the DNA is TGCGCCAGCAGCCAAGAATCGCTAGCGGGAGGGAGCGAGCAGTACTTC.

The V call is TRBV5-8, the J call TRBJ1-2; D is undetermined. V was cut by 4 bases and J by 8 bases, with 12 bases left in between. Germline V gene data show CDR1 as SGHTS and CDR2 as YDEGEE. This CDR3 comprises 12 residues. The CDR3 DNA is TGTGCCAGCAGCCCCCAGCGGAGGGGCTACACCTTC. Protein sequence: CASSPQRRGYTF.